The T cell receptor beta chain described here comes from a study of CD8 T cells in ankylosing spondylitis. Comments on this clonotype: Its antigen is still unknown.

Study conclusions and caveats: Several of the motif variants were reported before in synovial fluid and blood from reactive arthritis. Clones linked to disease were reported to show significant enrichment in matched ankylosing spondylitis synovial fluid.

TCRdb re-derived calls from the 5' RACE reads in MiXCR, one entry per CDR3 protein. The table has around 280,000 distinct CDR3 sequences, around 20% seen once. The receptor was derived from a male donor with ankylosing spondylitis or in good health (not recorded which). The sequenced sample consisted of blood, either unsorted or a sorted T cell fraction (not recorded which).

CDR3 in DNA: TGTGCCAGCAGCCAAGAGAGGGCAGTCGGCGGGGGCTACACCTTC. Translating gives CASSQERAVGGGYTF. The V gene is TRBV4-2, the J gene TRBJ1-2; D call uncertain. Deletions cut 0 bases from V and 8 bases from J, with 16 bases between. CDR3 length: 15 residues. Germline CDR1 LGHNA, CDR2 YNFKEQ.